Shown below are 3 T cell receptor beta chains from a single sample sequenced in a study of blood T cell repertoires in COVID-19. Sequencing was performed with immunoSEQ multiplex PCR; in TCRdb, only in-frame clones are kept and a portion is missing. The sample records over 45,000 clones, 75% to 90% being singletons. Sequencing was performed on peripheral blood. Receptor source: a man between 65 and 85 years old with acute or convalescent COVID-19.

The chain couples TRBV27 to TRBJ1-1; 12 bases agree with TRBD1. V trimming: 7 bases; J trimming: 3 bases; junction bases outside the gene matches: 9. The CDR3 consists of 16 residues. Per germline, CDR1 MNHEY and CDR2 SMNVEV (reference sequence). The CDR3 DNA follows: TGTGCCAGCAAGCGGGACAGGGGGCTATCGGACACTGAAGCTTTCTTT. Translated, it gives CASKRDRGLSDTEAFF.

The V call is TRBV29-1, the J call TRBJ2-2; the match to TRBD1 covers 9 bases. With V trimmed by 7 bases and J by 0 bases, 0 bases remained unmatched. The CDR3 consists of 13 residues. Germline assignment: CDR1 SQVTM and CDR2 ANQGSEA. In nucleotides, the CDR3 is TGCAGCGGGGACAGGGCGAACACCGGGGAGCTGTTTTTT. Translation gives CSGDRANTGELFF.

The CDR3 DNA follows: TGTGCCAGCAGCCAAGCGGGGGTGAATGAGCAGTTCTTC. It translates to CASSQAGVNEQFF. The rearrangement uses TRBV3-1 (or the pseudogene TRBV3-2) and TRBJ2-1, with D possibly TRBD2 on 6 matching bases. CDR1 LGHDT and CDR2 YNNKEL come from the germline V gene (reference sequence). The CDR3 is 13 residues long. V was clipped by 1 base and J by 7 bases, with 8 bases between them.